The TCR beta chain described here comes from a study of OX40 agonist ivuxolimab in advanced cancers. The wider study: Among those enrolled, mean age was about 60 years (range roughly 23 to 85) and roughly 84% were male. General study results and limits: Which antigen the expanded peripheral T cells recognized is unknown.

Sequencing used immunoSEQ multiplex PCR; TCRdb keeps in-frame clones, though not all of them. The sample shows around 86,000 clones, roughly 80% of them seen only once. As regards this clone: The target antigen is unknown.

Per the germline V gene, CDR1 is ENHRY and CDR2 is SYGVKD. The V segment lost 3 bases and the J segment 8 bases; nucleotides outside the gene matches: 13. This CDR3 spans 16 amino acids. The chain carries TRBV10-3 and TRBJ1-2; 9 bases align to TRBD1. The sample here was CD4+ or CD8+ T cells sorted from blood, taken in a trial of the OX40 agonist ivuxolimab. The clonotype originates from an adult with an advanced solid tumor such as melanoma, head and neck, liver or kidney cancer. The CDR3 reads CAISEPGTGSVGGYTF. The CDR3, as DNA: TGTGCCATCAGTGAACCCGGGACAGGGTCGGTAGGAGGCTACACCTTC.